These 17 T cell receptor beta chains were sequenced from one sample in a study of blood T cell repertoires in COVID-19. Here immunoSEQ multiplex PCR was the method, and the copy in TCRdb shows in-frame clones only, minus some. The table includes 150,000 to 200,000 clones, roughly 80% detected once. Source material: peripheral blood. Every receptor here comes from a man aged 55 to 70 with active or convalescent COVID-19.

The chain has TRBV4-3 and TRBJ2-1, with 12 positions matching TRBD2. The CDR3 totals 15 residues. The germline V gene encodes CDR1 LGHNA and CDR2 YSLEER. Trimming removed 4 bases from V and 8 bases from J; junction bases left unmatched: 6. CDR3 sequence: CASSPSSGRAYEQFF. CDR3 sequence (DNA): TGCGCCAGCAGCCCATCTAGCGGGAGGGCCTATGAGCAGTTCTTC.

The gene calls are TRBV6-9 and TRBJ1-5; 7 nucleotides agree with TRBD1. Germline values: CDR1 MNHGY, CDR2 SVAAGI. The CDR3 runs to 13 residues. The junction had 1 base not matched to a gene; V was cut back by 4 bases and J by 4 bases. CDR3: CASSLTGNQPQHF. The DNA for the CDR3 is TGTGCCAGCAGTTTGACAGGGAATCAGCCCCAGCATTTT.

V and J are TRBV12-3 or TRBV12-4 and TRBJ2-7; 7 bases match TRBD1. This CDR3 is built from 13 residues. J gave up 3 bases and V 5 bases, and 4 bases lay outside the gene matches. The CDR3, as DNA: TGTGCCAGCAGTGGGACAGCGTTCTACGAGCAGTACTTC. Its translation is CASSGTAFYEQYF.

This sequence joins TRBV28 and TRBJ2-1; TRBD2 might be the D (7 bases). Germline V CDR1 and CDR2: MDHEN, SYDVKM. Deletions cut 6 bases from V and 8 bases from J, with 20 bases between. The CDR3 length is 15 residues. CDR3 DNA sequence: TGTGCCAGCAGCACCCCAGGGAGGGGACAACATGAGCAGTTCTTC. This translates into CASSTPGRGQHEQFF.

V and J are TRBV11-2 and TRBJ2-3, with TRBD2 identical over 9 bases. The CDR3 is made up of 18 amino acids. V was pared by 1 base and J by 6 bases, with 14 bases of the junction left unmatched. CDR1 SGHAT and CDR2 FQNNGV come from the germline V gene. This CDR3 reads CASSLALQAGGRGDTQYF. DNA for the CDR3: TGTGCCAGCAGCTTAGCCCTACAGGCGGGAGGGAGAGGCGATACGCAGTATTTT.

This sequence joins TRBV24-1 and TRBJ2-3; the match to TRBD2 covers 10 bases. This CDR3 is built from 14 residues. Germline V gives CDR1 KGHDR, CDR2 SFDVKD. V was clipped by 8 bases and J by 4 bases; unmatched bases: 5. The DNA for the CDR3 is TGTGCCACCAAAGCGGGAGGGCCTGCAGATACGCAGTATTTT. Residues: CATKAGGPADTQYF.

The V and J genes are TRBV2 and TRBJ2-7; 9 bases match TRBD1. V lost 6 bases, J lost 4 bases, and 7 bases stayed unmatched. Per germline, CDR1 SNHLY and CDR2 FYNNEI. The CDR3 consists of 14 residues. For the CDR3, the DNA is TGTGCCAGCAGATCCGGGACAGGGTATTACGAGCAGTACTTC. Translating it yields CASRSGTGYYEQYF.

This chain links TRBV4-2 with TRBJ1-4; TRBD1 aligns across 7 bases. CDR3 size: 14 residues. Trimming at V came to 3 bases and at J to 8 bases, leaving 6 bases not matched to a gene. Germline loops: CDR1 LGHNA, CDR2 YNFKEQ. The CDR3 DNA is TGTGCCAGCAGCCAGGGGGACAGACGGGAAAAACTGTTTTTT. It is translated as CASSQGDRREKLFF.

CDR3 nucleotide sequence: TGTGCCAGCTCACCACCGGGACACCTTTTGGGTTTGGAGCAGTACTTC. Translating gives CASSPPGHLLGLEQYF. The chain combines TRBV18 with TRBJ2-7, with D perhaps matching TRBD1 (6 bases). The CDR3 runs 16 residues. Trimming took 0 bases from V and 7 from J, leaving 19 bases between them. CDR1 KGHSH and CDR2 LQKENI come from the germline V gene.

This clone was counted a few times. This CDR3 is CASSPAGGATLTDTQYF. The DNA of the CDR3 is TGTGCCAGCAGCCCGGCAGGGGGCGCAACACTTACAGATACGCAGTATTTT. The chain couples TRBV7-2 to TRBJ2-3; 8 bases fit TRBD1. Germline V lookup: CDR1 SGHTA, CDR2 FQGNSA. The CDR3 extends over 17 amino acids. V shed 5 bases and J 3 bases; nucleotides not matched to a gene: 13.

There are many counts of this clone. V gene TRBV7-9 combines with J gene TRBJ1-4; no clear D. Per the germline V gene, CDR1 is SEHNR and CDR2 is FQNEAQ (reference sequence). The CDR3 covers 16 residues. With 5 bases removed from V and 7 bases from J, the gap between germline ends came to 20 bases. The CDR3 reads CASSPRGSGSGEKLFF. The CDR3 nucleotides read TGTGCCAGCAGCCCCAGAGGTTCGGGGTCTGGTGAAAAACTGTTTTTT.

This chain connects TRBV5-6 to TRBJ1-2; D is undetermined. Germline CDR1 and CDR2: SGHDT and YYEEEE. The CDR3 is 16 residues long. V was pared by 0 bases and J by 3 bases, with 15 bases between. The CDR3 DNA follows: TGTGCCAGCAGCTTGGCCACGGGGAGAGTAGACTATGGCTACACCTTC. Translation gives CASSLATGRVDYGYTF.

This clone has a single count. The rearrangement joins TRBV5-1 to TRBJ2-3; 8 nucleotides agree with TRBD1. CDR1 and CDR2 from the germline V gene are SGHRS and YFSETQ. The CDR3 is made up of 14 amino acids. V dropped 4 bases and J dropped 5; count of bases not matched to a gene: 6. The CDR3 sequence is CASSPDRAVDTQYF. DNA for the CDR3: TGCGCCAGCAGCCCGGACAGGGCAGTAGATACGCAGTATTTT.

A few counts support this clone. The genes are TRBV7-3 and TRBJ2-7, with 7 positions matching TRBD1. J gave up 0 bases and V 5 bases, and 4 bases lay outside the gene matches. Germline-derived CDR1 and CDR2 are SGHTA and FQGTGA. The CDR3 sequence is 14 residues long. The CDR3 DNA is TGTGCCAGCAGCGTGGGGGACAGCTCCTACGAGCAGTACTTC. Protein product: CASSVGDSSYEQYF. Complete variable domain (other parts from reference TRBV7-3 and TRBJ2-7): GAGVSQTPSNKVTEKGKYVELRCDPISGHTALYWYRQSLGQGPEFLIYFQGTGAADDSGLPNDRFFAVRPEGSVSTLKIQRTERGDSAVYLCASSVGDSSYEQYFGPGTRLTVT.

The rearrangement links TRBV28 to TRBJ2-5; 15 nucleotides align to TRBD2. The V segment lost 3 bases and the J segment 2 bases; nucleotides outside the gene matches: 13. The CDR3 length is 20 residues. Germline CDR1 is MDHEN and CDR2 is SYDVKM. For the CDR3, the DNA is TGTGCCAGCAGTTTTCCGGGACTAGCGGGAGGCCGGGAAAGGCAAGAGACCCAGTACTTC. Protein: CASSFPGLAGGRERQETQYF.

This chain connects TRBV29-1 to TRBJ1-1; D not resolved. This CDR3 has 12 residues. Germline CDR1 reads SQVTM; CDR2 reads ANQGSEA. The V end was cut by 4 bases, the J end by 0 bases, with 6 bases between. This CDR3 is CSVAAVNTEAFF. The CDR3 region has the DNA TGCAGCGTTGCGGCGGTGAACACTGAAGCTTTCTTT.

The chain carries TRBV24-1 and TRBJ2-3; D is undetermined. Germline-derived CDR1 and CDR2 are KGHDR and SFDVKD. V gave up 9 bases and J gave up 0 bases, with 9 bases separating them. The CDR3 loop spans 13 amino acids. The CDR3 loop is CATGGDSTDTQYF. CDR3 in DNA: TGTGCCACCGGCGGAGATAGCACAGATACGCAGTATTTT.